This T cell receptor beta chain was captured by sequencing in a study of OX40 agonist ivuxolimab in advanced cancers. Study at large: An agonistic anti-OX40 (CD134) antibody, ivuxolimab, was used to treat the patients.

Germline CDR1 is KGHSH and CDR2 is LQKENI. Trimming shortened V by 6 bases and J by 0 bases, and 6 bases separated the two germline ends. The CDR3 has 12 residues. Sequencing used immunoSEQ multiplex PCR; TCRdb keeps in-frame clones, though not all of them. The sample carries 65,000 to 80,000 clones, approximately 90% recorded once. Sequenced here: CD4+ or CD8+ T cells sorted from blood, sampled in a trial of the OX40 agonist ivuxolimab. The sequence was obtained from an adult with an advanced solid tumor such as melanoma, head and neck, liver or kidney cancer. The genes are TRBV18 and TRBJ2-7; D ambiguous. The CDR3 region is CASSGVSYEQYF. CDR3 coding DNA: TGTGCCAGCTCTGGGGTCTCCTACGAGCAGTACTTC.